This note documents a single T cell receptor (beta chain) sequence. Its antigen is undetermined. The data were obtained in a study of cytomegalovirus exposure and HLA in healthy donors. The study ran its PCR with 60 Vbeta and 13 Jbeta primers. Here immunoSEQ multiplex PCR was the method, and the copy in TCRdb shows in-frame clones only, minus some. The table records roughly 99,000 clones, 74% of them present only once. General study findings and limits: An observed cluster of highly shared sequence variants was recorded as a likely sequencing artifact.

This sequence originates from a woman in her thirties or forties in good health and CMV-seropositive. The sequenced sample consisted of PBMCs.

The CDR3 spells CASSLQGQGKSEQYF. The CDR3 region has the DNA TGCGCCAGCAGCTTGCAGGGACAGGGAAAAAGCGAGCAGTACTTC. The genes are TRBV5-1 and TRBJ2-7, with 9 nucleotides matching TRBD1. The junction had 8 bases not matched to a gene; V was cut back by 1 base and J by 6 bases. The CDR3 extends over 15 amino acids. Per germline, CDR1 SGHRS and CDR2 YFSETQ.